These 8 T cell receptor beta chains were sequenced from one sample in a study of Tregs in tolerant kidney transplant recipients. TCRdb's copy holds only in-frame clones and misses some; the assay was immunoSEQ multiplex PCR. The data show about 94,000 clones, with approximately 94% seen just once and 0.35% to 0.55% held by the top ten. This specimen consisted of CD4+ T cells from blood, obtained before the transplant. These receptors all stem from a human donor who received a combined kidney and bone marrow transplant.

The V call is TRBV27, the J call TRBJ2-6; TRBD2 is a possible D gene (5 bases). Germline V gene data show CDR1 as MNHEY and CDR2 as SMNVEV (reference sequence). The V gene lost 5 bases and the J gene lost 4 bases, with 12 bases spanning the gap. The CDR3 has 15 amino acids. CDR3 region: CASSPLGKGANVLTF. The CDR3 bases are TGTGCCAGCAGTCCGCTCGGGAAAGGGGCCAACGTCCTGACTTTC.

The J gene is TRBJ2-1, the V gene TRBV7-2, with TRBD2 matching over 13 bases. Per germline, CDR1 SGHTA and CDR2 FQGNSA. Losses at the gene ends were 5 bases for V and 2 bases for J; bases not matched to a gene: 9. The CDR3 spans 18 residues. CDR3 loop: CASSKRTSGSYAYNEQFF. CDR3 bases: TGTGCCAGCAGCAAGCGGACTAGCGGGAGTTATGCCTACAATGAGCAGTTCTTC.

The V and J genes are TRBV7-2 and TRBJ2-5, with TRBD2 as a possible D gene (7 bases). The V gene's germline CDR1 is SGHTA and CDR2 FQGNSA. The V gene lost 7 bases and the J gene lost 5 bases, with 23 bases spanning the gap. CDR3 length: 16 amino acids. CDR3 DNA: TGTGCCAGCACCCTAGGGGTGGGGGGGCCTCTGGAGACCCAGTACTTC. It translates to CASTLGVGGPLETQYF.

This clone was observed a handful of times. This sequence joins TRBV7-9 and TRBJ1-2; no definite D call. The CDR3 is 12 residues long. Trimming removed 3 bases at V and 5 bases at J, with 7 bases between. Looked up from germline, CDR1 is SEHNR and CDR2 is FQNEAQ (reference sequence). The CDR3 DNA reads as TGTGCCAGCAGCTTTCCTACTTATGGCTACACCTTC. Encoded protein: CASSFPTYGYTF.

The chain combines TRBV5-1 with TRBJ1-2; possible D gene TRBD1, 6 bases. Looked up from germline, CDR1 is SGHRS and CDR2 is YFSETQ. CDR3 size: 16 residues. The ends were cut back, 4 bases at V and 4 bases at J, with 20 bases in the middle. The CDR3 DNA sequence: TGCGCCAGCAGCCCCCGGACAAGACAGGACTCCTATGGCTACACCTTC. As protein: CASSPRTRQDSYGYTF.

The CDR3 nucleotides read TGTGCCATCAGTGACACGGAGGAGGGGCCCCAGCATTTT. It encodes CAISDTEEGPQHF. V gene TRBV10-3 combines with J gene TRBJ1-5; D call uncertain. V lost 3 bases to trimming and J lost 9 bases, with 12 bases between them. CDR1 and CDR2 (germline): ENHRY, SYGVKD. The CDR3 totals 13 residues.

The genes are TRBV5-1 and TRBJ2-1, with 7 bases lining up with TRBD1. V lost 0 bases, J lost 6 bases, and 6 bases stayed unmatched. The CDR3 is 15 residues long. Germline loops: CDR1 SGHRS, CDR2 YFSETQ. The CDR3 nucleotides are TGCGCCAGCAGCTTGGCACAGGGGAAGATCAATGAGCAGTTCTTC. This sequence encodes CASSLAQGKINEQFF.

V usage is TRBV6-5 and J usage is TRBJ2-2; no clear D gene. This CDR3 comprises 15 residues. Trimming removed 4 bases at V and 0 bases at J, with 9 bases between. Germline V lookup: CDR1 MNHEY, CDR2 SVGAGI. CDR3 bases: TGTGCCAGCAGTTGGGCCACTGCGAACACCGGGGAGCTGTTTTTT. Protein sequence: CASSWATANTGELFF.